This entry is about one T cell receptor (beta chain). No antigen is known for it. The CDR3 is made up of 11 amino acids. Germline V CDR1 and CDR2: SGHNT, YYREEE (reference sequence). Between the trimmed V and J ends, which lost 4 bases and 5 bases, there was a span of 7 bases. Pooled in the analysis were second doses at about 4 or about 12 weeks. The source of the sample is a study of T cell responses to AZD1222 COVID-19 vaccine. Study-wide points: Donors, mostly white British, included more females; clonal diversity was possibly underestimated. Two doses of AZD1222 preceded a rise in Spike-specific TCR breadth and depth. Nearly half of spike-specific TCRs reportedly target variant regions that are unmutated in the B.1.351 and B.1.1.7 variants.

Some clones are missing from TCRdb's copy, which holds only in-frame ones; the method was immunoSEQ multiplex PCR. Of 180,000 or so clones listed, approximately 91% are singletons. Sequencing was performed on peripheral blood, taken 28 days after the second AZD1222 dose. This clonotype was sampled from an adult who received the AZD1222 COVID-19 vaccine. This chain links TRBV5-4 with TRBJ2-7, with D perhaps assigned TRBD1 or TRBD2 (5 bases each). CDR3 nucleotide sequence: TGTGCCAGCAGCGGGACGGACGAGCAGTACTTC. Its translation: CASSGTDEQYF.